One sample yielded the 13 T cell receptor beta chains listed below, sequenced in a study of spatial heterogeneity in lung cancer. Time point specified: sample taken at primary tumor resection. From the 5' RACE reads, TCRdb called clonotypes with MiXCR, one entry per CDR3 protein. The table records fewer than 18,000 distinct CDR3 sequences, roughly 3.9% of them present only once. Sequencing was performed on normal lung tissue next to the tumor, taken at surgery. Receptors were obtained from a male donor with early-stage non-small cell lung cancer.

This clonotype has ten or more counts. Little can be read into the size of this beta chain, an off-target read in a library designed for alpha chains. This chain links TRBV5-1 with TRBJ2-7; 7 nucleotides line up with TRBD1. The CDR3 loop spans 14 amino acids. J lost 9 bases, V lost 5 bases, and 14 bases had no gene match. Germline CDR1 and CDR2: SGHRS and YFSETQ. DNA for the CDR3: TGCGCCAGCAGTTCAGGAGAGGGGGCGCGCGGGCAGTACTTC. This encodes CASSSGEGARGQYF.

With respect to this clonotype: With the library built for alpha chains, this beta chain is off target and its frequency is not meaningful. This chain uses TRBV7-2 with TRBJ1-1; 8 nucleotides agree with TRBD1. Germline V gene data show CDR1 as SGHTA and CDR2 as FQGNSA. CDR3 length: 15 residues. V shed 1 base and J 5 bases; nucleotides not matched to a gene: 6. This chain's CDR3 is CASSLVSGGETEAFF. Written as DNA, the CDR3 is TGTGCCAGCAGCTTAGTGTCAGGGGGCGAGACTGAAGCTTTCTTT.

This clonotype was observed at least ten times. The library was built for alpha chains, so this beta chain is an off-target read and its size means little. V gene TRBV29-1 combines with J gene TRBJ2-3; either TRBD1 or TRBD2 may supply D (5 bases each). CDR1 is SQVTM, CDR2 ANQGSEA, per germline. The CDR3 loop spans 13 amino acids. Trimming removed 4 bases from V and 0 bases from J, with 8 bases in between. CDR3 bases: TGCAGCGTTGGGGGGATAAGCACAGATACGCAGTATTTT. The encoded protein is CSVGGISTDTQYF.

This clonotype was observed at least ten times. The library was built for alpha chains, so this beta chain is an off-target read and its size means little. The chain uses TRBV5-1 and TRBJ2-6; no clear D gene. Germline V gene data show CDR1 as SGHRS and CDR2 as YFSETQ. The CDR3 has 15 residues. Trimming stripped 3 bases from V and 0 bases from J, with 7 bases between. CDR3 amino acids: CASSSIPSGANVLTF. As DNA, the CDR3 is TGCGCCAGCAGCTCAATACCCTCTGGGGCCAACGTCCTGACTTTC.

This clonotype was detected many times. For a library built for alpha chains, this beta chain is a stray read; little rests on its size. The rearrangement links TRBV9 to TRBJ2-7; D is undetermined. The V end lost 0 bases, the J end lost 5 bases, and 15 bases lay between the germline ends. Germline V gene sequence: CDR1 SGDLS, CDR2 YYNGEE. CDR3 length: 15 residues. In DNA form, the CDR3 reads TGTGCCAGCAGCGTAGATCGAGATCATAGAGACGAGCAGTACTTC. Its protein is CASSVDRDHRDEQYF.

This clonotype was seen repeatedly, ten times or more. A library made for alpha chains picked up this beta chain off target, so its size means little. CDR3 DNA sequence: TGCGCCAGCAGCTTTAGGTCCGGGACTAGCGGATACAATGAGCAGTTCTTC. Amino acid sequence: CASSFRSGTSGYNEQFF. The V and J genes are TRBV5-1 and TRBJ2-1; 11 bases are shared with TRBD2. Germline V CDR1 and CDR2: SGHRS, YFSETQ. This CDR3 comprises 17 residues. With V trimmed by 2 bases and J by 4 bases, 8 bases remained unmatched.

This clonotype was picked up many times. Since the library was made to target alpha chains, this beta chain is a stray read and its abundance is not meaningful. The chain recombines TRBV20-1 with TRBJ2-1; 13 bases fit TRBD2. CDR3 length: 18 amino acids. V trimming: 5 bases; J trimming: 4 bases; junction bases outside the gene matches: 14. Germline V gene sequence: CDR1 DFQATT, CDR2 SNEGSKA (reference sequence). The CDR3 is CSAVAVPGTSGMYNEQFF. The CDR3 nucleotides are TGCAGTGCTGTCGCCGTACCAGGGACTAGCGGGATGTACAATGAGCAGTTCTTC.

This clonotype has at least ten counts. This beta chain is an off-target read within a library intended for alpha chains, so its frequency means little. The DNA of the CDR3 is TGTGCCAGCAGCTTAGAGGGGGATTCACCCCTCCACTTT. Protein product: CASSLEGDSPLHF. V and J are TRBV11-2 and TRBJ1-6; tentative D call: TRBD1 (5 bases). There are 13 residues in the CDR3. CDR1 SGHAT and CDR2 FQNNGV come from the germline V gene. V lost 0 bases and J 8 bases, leaving 5 bases between the germline ends. Full variable domain (rest looked up from reference TRBV11-2 and TRBJ1-6): EAGVAQSPRYKIIEKRQSVAFWCNPISGHATLYWYQQILGQGPKLLIQFQNNGVVDDSQLPKDRFSAERLKGVDSTLKIQPAKLEDSAVYLCASSLEGDSPLHFGNGTRLTVT.

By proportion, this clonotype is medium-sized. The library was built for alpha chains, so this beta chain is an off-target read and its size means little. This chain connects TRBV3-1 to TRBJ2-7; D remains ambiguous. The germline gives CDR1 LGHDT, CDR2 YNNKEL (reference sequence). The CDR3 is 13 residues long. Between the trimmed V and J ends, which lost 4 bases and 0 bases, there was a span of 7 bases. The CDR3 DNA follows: TGTGCCAGCAGCCCTCTAGGCTCCTACGAGCAGTACTTC. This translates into CASSPLGSYEQYF.

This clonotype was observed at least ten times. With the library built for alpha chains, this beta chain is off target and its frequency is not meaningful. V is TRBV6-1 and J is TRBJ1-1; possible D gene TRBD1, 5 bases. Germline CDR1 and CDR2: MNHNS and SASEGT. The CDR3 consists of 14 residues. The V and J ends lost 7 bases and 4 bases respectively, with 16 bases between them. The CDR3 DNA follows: TGTGCCAGCACTTCGGTTAACCAGGGCACTGAAGCTTTCTTT. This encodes CASTSVNQGTEAFF.

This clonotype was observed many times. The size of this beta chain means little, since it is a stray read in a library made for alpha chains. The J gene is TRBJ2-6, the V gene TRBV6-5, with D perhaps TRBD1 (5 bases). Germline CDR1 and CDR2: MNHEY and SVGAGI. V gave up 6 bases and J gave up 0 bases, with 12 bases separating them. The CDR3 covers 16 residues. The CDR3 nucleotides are TGTGCCAGCAGCCGACAGCCCTCCTCTGGGGCCAACGTCCTGACTTTC. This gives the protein CASSRQPSSGANVLTF.

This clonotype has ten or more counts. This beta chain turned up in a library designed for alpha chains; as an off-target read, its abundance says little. CDR3 sequence reads: CASTRYGIQGTEAFF. Here the CDR3 DNA reads TGCGCCAGCACCCGCTACGGGATTCAGGGCACTGAAGCTTTCTTT. This chain links TRBV5-1 with TRBJ1-1; TRBD1 is a possible D gene (5 bases). Per germline, CDR1 SGHRS and CDR2 YFSETQ. This CDR3 is 15 amino acids long. The ends were cut back, 6 bases at V and 4 bases at J, with 19 bases in the middle. Supplemented by reference TRBV5-1 and TRBJ1-1, the full variable domain reads KAGVTQTPRYLIKTRGQQVTLSCSPISGHRSVSWYQQTPGQGLQFLFEYFSETQRNKGNFPGRFSGRQFSNSRSEMNVSTLELGDSALYLCASTRYGIQGTEAFFGQGTRLTVV.

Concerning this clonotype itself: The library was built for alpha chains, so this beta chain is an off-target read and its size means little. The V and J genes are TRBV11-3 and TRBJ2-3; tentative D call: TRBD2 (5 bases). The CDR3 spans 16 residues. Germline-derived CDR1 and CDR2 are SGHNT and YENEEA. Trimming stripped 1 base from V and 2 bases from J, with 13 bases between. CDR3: CASSLVWETFTDTQYF. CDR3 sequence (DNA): TGTGCCAGCAGCTTAGTGTGGGAGACCTTCACAGATACGCAGTATTTT. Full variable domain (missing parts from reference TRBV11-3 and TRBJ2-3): EAGVVQSPRYKIIEKKQPVAFWCNPISGHNTLYWYLQNLGQGPELLIRYENEEAVDDSQLPKDRFSAERLKGVDSTLKIQPAELGDSAVYLCASSLVWETFTDTQYFGPGTRLTVL.